Following are 3 T cell receptor beta chains from one sample sequenced in a study of OX40 agonist ivuxolimab in advanced cancers. The table came from immunoSEQ multiplex PCR; TCRdb's copy has only in-frame clones and leaves some out. Of about 100,000 clones listed, roughly 89% are singletons. The sample in question was CD4+ or CD8+ T cells sorted from blood, obtained in a trial of the OX40 agonist ivuxolimab. These receptors came from an adult with an advanced solid tumor such as melanoma, head and neck, liver or kidney cancer.

The rearrangement joins TRBV6-1 to TRBJ2-3; TRBD2 matches 9 bases. V shed 5 bases and J 5 bases; nucleotides not matched to a gene: 8. CDR1 MNHNS and CDR2 SASEGT come from the germline V gene. The CDR3 contains 15 residues. The CDR3 DNA follows: TGTGCCAGCAGTCAGGTAGCGGGGGTAGGAGATACGCAGTATTTT. This translates into CASSQVAGVGDTQYF.

This clone has more than one count but fewer than ten. The J gene is TRBJ1-2, the V gene TRBV7-8; 9 bases agree with TRBD1. Germline values: CDR1 SGHVS, CDR2 FQNEAQ. There are 17 residues in the CDR3. J was trimmed by 3 bases and V by 1 base; bases with no gene match: 9. The CDR3 loop reads CASSLGNRGRYDYGYTF. The CDR3 nucleotides read TGTGCCAGCAGCTTAGGGAACAGGGGGCGCTATGACTATGGCTACACCTTC.

This clone came up a few times. J is TRBJ1-1 and V is TRBV18, with unresolved D. The length of the CDR3 is 13 residues. Trimming stripped 3 bases from V and 11 bases from J, with 16 bases between. Looked up from germline, CDR1 is KGHSH and CDR2 is LQKENI. The CDR3 region is CASSPKDSGNAFF. In nucleotides, the CDR3 is TGTGCCAGCTCACCGAAAGATTCAGGAAACGCTTTCTTT.